Detailed here is one T cell receptor (beta chain). Its antigen is unidentified. Hyperthyroidism, newly diagnosed and lasting under 2 months, affected patients aged 18 to 65. Blood dates from first hyperthyroidism diagnosis, before any ophthalmopathy symptoms. The source of the sample is a study of T cells in Graves' hyperthyroidism and ophthalmopathy. The overall study: Specimen type is peripheral blood, collected at initial diagnosis prior to any treatment.

Authors of the study amplified TCR beta CDR3 regions from RNA transcripts. Using the HTBI primer set, a first-round RT-PCR was run on the TCR CDR3. TCRdb re-derived calls from the multiplex PCR reads in MiXCR, one entry per CDR3 protein. The sample includes 650,000 to 850,000 distinct CDR3 sequences, about 19% of them seen just once. Study results and caveats: Most clonotypes expanded in thyroid above 0.001 were likewise present in blood.

CDR1 KGHSH and CDR2 LQKENI come from the germline V gene. CDR3 length: 14 residues. V was trimmed by 0 bases and J by 5 bases, leaving 10 bases between them. The sequenced sample was blood. The TCR was taken from a woman aged 45 to 65 with Graves' hyperthyroidism that later progressed to Graves' ophthalmopathy. This chain joins TRBV18 and TRBJ2-5; D may match TRBD1 or TRBD2 (6 bases each). The CDR3 nucleotides read TGTGCCAGCTCACCACCAAGGGGGGCGGAGACCCAGTACTTC. Translating it yields CASSPPRGAETQYF.